This is a list of T cell receptor beta chains from one sample in a study of cytomegalovirus exposure and HLA in healthy donors. Sequencing was performed with immunoSEQ multiplex PCR; in TCRdb, only in-frame clones are kept and a portion is missing. The table shows 160,000 or so clones, with 86% occurring only once. Source material: PBMCs. These receptors were obtained from a young man in good health and CMV-seropositive. Both conserved end residues are part of each CDR3. D genes are given only for firm matches. For some rows the clone size is stated as once, few or many, or as a class when expanded; others skip it.

>TRBV11-2|15|TRBJ2-7|.|.
CASSLEGQGPYEQYF
TGTGCCAGCAGCTTAGAGGGTCAGGGCCCATACGAGCAGTACTTC
>TRBV4-2|15|TRBJ2-7|.|.
CASSQDPGPSYEQYF
TGTGCCAGCAGCCAAGACCCAGGGCCCTCCTACGAGCAGTACTTC
>TRBV5-6|14|TRBJ2-1|.|.
CASSPGTIFVEQFF
TGTGCCAGCAGCCCCGGGACAATCTTCGTGGAGCAGTTCTTC
>TRBV27|14|TRBJ2-1|.|TRBD2
CASSLGGIYNEQFF
TGTGCCAGCAGTTTGGGGGGGATCTACAATGAGCAGTTCTTC
>TRBV29-1|17|TRBJ1-1|.|.
CSARAVGLIGMNTEAFF
TGCAGCGCCCGAGCTGTGGGGCTAATTGGAATGAACACTGAAGCTTTCTTT
>TRBV19|20|TRBJ2-7|.|TRBD1
CASSTGRGQGSLGGSYEQYF
TGTGCCAGTAGTACGGGGCGGGGACAGGGTTCCTTAGGAGGAAGCTACGAGCAGTACTTC
>TRBV4-1|18|TRBJ2-7|once|.
CASSPVQLTGQFSYEQYF
TGCGCCAGCAGCCCCGTTCAACTGACAGGACAATTTTCCTACGAGCAGTACTTC
>TRBV19|15|TRBJ1-2|.|.
CASIPFRASNYGYTF
TGTGCCAGTATTCCATTCAGGGCAAGTAACTATGGCTACACCTTC
>TRBV7-9|12|TRBJ2-3|.|.
CAISGDQDTQYF
TGTGCCATTTCAGGGGACCAAGATACGCAGTATTTT
>TRBV7-9|13|TRBJ1-3|.|.
CASRASTGNTIYF
TGTGCCAGCAGGGCTTCGACTGGAAACACCATATATTTT
>TRBV7-2|17|TRBJ2-7|.|TRBD2
CASSSDYSGRAAYEQYF
TGTGCCAGCAGCTCTGACTATAGCGGGAGGGCCGCGTACGAGCAGTACTTC
>TRBV28|17|TRBJ1-2|.|.
CASSLAGDLEANYGYTF
TGTGCCAGCAGTTTAGCAGGGGACCTCGAAGCTAACTATGGCTACACCTTC
>TRBV5-4|17|TRBJ2-1|.|TRBD2
CASSGGGGTSGNNEQFF
TGTGCCAGCAGCGGCGGGGGTGGGACTAGCGGTAACAATGAGCAGTTCTTC
>TRBV1|16|TRBJ2-1|.|.
CTSSPDGGGTYNEQFF
TGCACCAGCAGCCCTGATGGGGGGGGGACCTACAATGAGCAGTTCTTC
>TRBV6-5|15|TRBJ1-2|.|.
CASSYSAPTNYGYTF
TGTGCCAGCAGTTACTCGGCACCCACTAACTATGGCTACACCTTC
>TRBV7-2|14|TRBJ2-7|.|.
CASSFGAGTYEQYF
TGTGCCAGCAGCTTTGGGGCGGGAACCTACGAGCAGTACTTC
>TRBV11-2|16|TRBJ2-1|.|.
CASSQTAGVLDNEQFF
TGTGCCAGCAGCCAGACCGCAGGGGTGTTAGACAATGAGCAGTTCTTC
>TRBV9|13|TRBJ2-7|.|TRBD1
CASSGTGGYEQYF
TGTGCCAGCAGCGGGACAGGGGGGTACGAGCAGTACTTC
>TRBV6-1|14|TRBJ1-5|.|.
CASSESSGNQPQHF
TGTGCCAGCAGTGAGTCGAGCGGCAATCAGCCCCAGCATTTT
>TRBV11-2|15|TRBJ2-1|.|TRBD1
CASSSGTVAYNEQFF
TGTGCCAGCAGCTCTGGGACAGTAGCCTACAATGAGCAGTTCTTC
>TRBV2|14|TRBJ2-7|.|.
CASSERGSSYEQYF
TGTGCCAGCAGTGAACGTGGCAGCTCCTACGAGCAGTACTTC
>TRBV11-2|14|TRBJ2-7|.|TRBD1
CASRRGQGFWEQYF
TGTGCCAGCAGACGAGGACAGGGGTTTTGGGAGCAGTACTTC
>TRBV29-1|15|TRBJ1-1|.|.
CSVGGGWGMNTEAFF
TGCAGCGTTGGAGGGGGTTGGGGGATGAACACTGAAGCTTTCTTT
>TRBV7-2|14|TRBJ2-7|.|.
CASSLFGATYEQYF
TGTGCCAGCAGCTTATTTGGGGCAACCTACGAGCAGTACTTC
>TRBV2|15|TRBJ1-5|.|.
CASSEGRVLNQPQHF
TGTGCCAGCAGTGAGGGCAGAGTACTTAATCAGCCCCAGCATTTT
>TRBV9|13|TRBJ2-4|.|TRBD2
CASAGLDENIQYF
TGTGCCAGCGCAGGACTAGACGAAAACATTCAGTACTTC
>TRBV4-3|14|TRBJ1-2|.|TRBD1
CASSQDRVGYGYTF
TGCGCCAGCAGCCAGGACAGGGTGGGGTATGGCTACACCTTC